This T cell receptor beta chain was obtained from a study of healthy donors' naive CD4 and CD8 T cells (dated by TCRdb to 2013 to 2016). General notes on the study: The donors were selected to cover three age groups of six people each (20-25, 40-50 and 60-70 years), had a mean age of approximately 45, and were half female. Rearranged TCR alpha and beta chains from naive CD4+ and CD8+ T cells were sequenced in the study to test how TCR variation relates to lineage commitment. For TCR alpha, a new primer set was designed to cover all functional IMGT alpha gene variants, and the remainder of the protocol was kept the same as the beta-chain workflow. Donors were HLA-typed by sequencing at HLA-A, -B, -C, -DRB1, -DQB1 and -DPB1 using the SBTexcellerator protocol, an ABI3130xl analyzer and SBTengine software. Peripheral blood mononuclear cells were collected from about 18 healthy, unrelated individuals.

Comments on this clonotype: Which antigen it targets is not known. Base qualities are not provided; no much larger clone lies one nucleotide away.

TCRdb lists the instrument as 454 GS FLX Titanium. A previously published linear amplification protocol was used to build TCR libraries from roughly 470 ng of total RNA. The sequencing itself ran on the Roche/454 Genome Sequencer using Titanium chemistry. The authors' analysis ran thus. 60,000 to 80,000 rearranged TCR alpha transcripts were sequenced from roughly five of the healthy donors. Duplicate transcripts were removed, and unique TCR clonotypes were defined by the CDR3 junction according to IMGT nomenclature. CD4 versus CD8 status was modeled on V and J genes by logistic regression in R 2.13.0, with adjustment for donor effects and Bonferroni correction for multiple testing. The public reads were run again by TCRdb, first through fastp at Q25 and then through MiXCR, and only productive beta chains were kept. Each CDR3 protein appears once, grouped with its most common genes and DNA. It is TCRdb's table, rather than the study itself, that gives the V and J calls and clone size. The sample table lists about 200,000 distinct CDR3 sequences, around 80% of them with a count of one. The ten largest clones add up to 2% to 2.5% of the sample.

Unmatched junction bases come to 12, with V trimmed by 6 bases and J by 7 bases. The germline V gene provides CDR1 MNHEY and CDR2 SVGAGI. Including cysteine and phenylalanine, the CDR3 has 16 amino acids. The kept DNA is CDR3 alone, 48 bases in frame from the first base. Cells with a CD4+CD8-CD45RO-CD45RA+ profile were isolated by FACS and defined as naive CD4+ T cells, and those with a CD8+CD4-CD45RA+CD27bright profile were defined as naive CD8+ T cells. The antibodies used for sorting targeted CD4 (RPA-T4), CD8 (SK1), CD27 (O323), CD45RA (HI100) and CD45RO (UCHL1). General study outcomes and caveats: Taken together, V genes, J genes and CDR3 charge appeared to account for roughly 13% of the variance in CD4/CD8 propensity, mostly acting in an additive way. Alpha and beta chains were sequenced in bulk and could not be paired, so combined chain effects were not evaluated. In both chains, CD4+ lineage was linked to a positively charged CDR3, whereas CD8+ lineage was linked to a negatively charged CDR3. The study did not directly address whether homeostatic proliferation of naive T cells might have biased the repertoire. Reportedly, most V and J gene segments showed bias between naive CD4+ and CD8+ cells, and this bias held consistently across donors regardless of HLA genotype.

The rearrangement joined TRBV6-5 to TRBJ2-3; 11 bases in between match TRBD2. The specimen was naive CD4+ and CD8+ T cells sorted from blood, pooled from several donors. The cell subset or site label of this sample denotes: FACS-sorted naive CD4+ (CD45RO-CD45RA+) and naive CD8+ (CD45RA+CD27bright) T cells. This sequence was found in a pool of human donors in good health; the sample pools cells from several healthy donors. The bases are TGTGCCAGCAGCGATCTAGCGGGAGGTACGCCCTATACGCAGTATTTT. Its protein product is CASSDLAGGTPYTQYF.